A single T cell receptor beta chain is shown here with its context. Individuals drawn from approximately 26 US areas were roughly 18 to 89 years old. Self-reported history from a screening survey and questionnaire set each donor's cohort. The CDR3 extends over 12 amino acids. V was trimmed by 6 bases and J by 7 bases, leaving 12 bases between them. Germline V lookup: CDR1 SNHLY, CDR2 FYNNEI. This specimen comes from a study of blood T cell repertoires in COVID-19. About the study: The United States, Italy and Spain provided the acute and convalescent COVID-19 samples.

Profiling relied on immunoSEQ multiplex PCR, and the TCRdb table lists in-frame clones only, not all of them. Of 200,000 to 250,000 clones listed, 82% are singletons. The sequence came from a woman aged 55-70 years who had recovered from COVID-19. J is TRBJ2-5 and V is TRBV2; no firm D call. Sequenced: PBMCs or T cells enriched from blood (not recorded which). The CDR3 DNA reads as TGTGCCAGCAGGGCCGAAATCAGGACCCAGTACTTC. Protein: CASRAEIRTQYF.